The clone carrying this T cell receptor (beta chain) was found once. A read error may be the cause here, since a much bigger clone is one base away. One entry per CDR3 protein, called by TCRdb with MiXCR from the reads. The table has 200,000 to 250,000 distinct CDR3 sequences, under 35% seen once. The data stem from a study of kidney transplant recipient with SARS-CoV-2 infection. This CDR3 is 14 amino acids long. Germline V gene sequence: CDR1 MNHNS, CDR2 SASEGT. The gene calls are TRBV6-1 and TRBJ1-6; 10 nucleotides match TRBD1. The sample was a blood sample, taken at baseline and between days 110 and 120 from a kidney transplant recipient. The receptor was isolated from a male patient in his thirties who had COVID-19 and was a kidney transplant recipient. Certain T cells may be donor cells from the graft. The CDR3, as DNA: TGTGCCCGCAGTGACAGGGGGCTTAATTCACCCCTCCACTTT. As protein: CARSDRGLNSPLHF.